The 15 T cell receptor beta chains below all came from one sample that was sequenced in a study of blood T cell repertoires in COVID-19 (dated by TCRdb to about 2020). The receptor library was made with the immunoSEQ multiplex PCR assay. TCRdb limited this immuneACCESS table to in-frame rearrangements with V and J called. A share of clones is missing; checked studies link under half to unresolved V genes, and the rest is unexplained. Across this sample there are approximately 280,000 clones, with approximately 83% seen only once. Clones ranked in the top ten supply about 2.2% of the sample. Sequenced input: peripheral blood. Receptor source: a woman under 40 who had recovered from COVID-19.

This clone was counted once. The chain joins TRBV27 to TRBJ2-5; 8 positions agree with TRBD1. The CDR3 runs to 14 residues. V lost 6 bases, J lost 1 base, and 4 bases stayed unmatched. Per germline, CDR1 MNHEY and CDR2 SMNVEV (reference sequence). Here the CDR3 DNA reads TGTGCCAGCAGCTCGGACAGGGCCCAAGAGACCCAGTACTTC. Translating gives CASSSDRAQETQYF.

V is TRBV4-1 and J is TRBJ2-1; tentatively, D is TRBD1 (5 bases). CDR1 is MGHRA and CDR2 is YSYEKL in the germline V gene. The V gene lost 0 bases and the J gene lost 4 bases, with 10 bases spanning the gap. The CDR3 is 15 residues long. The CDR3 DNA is TGCGCCAGCAGCCAAGACAGGGATCAGTACAATGAGCAGTTCTTC. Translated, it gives CASSQDRDQYNEQFF.

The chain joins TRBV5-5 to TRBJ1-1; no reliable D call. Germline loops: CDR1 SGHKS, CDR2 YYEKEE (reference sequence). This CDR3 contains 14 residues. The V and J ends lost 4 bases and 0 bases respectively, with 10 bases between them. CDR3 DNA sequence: TGTGCCAGCAGCATACAATCCATGAACACTGAAGCTTTCTTT. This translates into CASSIQSMNTEAFF.

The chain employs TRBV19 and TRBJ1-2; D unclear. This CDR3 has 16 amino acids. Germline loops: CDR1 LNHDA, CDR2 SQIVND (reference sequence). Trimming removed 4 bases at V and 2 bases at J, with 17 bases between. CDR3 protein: CASSSREGLLNYGYTF. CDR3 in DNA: TGTGCCAGTAGTAGTCGGGAGGGTTTGCTAAACTATGGCTACACCTTC.

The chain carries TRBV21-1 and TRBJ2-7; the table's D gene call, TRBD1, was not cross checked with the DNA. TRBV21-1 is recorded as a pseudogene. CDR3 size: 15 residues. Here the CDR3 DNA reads TGTGCCAGCAGCTTCACCCGACAGTGGGTCTACGAGCAGTACTTC. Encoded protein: CASSFTRQWVYEQYF.

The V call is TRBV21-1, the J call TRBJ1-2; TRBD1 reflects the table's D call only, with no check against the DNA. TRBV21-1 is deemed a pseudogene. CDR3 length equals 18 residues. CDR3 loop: CASSKARKGSVPTHGYTF. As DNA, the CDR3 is TGTGCCAGCAGCAAAGCGCGCAAGGGGTCGGTCCCAACTCATGGCTACACCTTC.

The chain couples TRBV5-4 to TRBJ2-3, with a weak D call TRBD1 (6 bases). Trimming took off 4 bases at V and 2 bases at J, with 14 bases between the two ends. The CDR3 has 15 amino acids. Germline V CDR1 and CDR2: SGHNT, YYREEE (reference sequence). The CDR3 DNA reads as TGTGCCAGCAGCCCTATCGACAGGATCACAGATACGCAGTATTTT. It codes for CASSPIDRITDTQYF.

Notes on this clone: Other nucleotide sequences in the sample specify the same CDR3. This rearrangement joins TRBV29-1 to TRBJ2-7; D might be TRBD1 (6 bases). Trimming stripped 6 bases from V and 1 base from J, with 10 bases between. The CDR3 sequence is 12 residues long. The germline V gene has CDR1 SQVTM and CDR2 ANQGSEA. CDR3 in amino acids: CSVEDSSYEQYF. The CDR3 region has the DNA TGCAGCGTCGAGGACAGTTCCTACGAGCAGTACTTC.

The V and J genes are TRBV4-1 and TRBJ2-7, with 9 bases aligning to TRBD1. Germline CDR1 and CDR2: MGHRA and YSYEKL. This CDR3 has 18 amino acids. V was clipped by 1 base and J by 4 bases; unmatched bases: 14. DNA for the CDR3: TGCGCCAGCAGCCAAGGCCCGTATCGGGGACAGGGCGATTACGAGCAGTACTTC. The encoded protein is CASSQGPYRGQGDYEQYF.

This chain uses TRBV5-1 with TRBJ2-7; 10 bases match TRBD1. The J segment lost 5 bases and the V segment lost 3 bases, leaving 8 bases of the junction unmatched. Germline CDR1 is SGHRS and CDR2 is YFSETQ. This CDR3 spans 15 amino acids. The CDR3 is CASSSTLTGGNEQYF. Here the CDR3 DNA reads TGCGCCAGCAGCTCCACCCTGACAGGGGGCAACGAGCAGTACTTC.

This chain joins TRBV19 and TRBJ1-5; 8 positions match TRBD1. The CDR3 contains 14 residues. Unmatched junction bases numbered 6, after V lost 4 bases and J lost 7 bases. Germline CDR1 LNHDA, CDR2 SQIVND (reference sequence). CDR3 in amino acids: CASSNGQGGQPQHF. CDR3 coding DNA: TGTGCCAGTAGTAACGGACAGGGAGGGCAGCCCCAGCATTTT.

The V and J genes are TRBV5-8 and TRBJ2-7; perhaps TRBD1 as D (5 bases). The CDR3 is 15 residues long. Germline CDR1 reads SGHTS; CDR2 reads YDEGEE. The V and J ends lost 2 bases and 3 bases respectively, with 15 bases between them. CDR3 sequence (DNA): TGTGCCAGCAGCTTACGGCGGCCACAGGACTACGAGCAGTACTTC. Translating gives CASSLRRPQDYEQYF.

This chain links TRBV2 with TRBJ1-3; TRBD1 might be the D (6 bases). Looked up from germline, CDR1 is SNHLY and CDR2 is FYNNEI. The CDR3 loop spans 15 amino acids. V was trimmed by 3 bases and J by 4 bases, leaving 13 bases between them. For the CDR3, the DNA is TGTGCCAGCAGTGAGGAGGGGGGGTCCGGAAACACCATATATTTT. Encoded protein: CASSEEGGSGNTIYF.

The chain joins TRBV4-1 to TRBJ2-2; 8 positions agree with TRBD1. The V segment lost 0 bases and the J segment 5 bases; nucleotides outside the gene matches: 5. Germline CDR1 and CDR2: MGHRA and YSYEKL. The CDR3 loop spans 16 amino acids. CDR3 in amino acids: CASSQDPGGRTGELFF. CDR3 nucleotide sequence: TGCGCCAGCAGCCAAGACCCAGGGGGCAGGACCGGGGAGCTGTTTTTT.

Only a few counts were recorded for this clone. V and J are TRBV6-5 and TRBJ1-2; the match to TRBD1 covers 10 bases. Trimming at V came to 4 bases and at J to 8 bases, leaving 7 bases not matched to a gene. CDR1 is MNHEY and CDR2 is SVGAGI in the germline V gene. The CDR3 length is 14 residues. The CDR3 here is CASSLDRGLEGYTF. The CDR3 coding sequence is TGTGCCAGCAGTTTAGACAGGGGGCTGGAGGGCTACACCTTC.